A selection of T cell receptor beta chains follows, all from one sample in a study of T cells after yellow fever vaccination. TCRdb re-called the 5' RACE reads through MiXCR, storing one row per CDR3 protein. The sample contains 200,000 or so distinct CDR3 sequences, roughly 6.3% of which appear only once. The sample was CD4+ T cells sorted from PBMCs, taken on the day of the yellow fever booster vaccination. Source of these receptors: a man between 25 and 39 years old who received the YFV17D yellow fever vaccine. Each CDR3 is given with its conserved first and last residue. D genes are given only for firm matches.

j_call: TRBJ2-3; d_call: .; v_call: TRBV4-3; cdr3_aa: CASSQVIRDTQYF
j_call: TRBJ2-3; d_call: TRBD1; v_call: TRBV20-1; cdr3_aa: CSAKGTGSTDTQYF
j_call: TRBJ2-5; d_call: .; v_call: TRBV7-7; cdr3_aa: CASSLDGFQETQYF
j_call: TRBJ1-1; d_call: .; v_call: TRBV3-1; cdr3_aa: CASTRGGTEAFF
j_call: TRBJ2-3; d_call: .; v_call: TRBV6-6; cdr3_aa: CASSQGPHDTQYF
j_call: TRBJ2-6; d_call: .; v_call: TRBV2; cdr3_aa: CASSEATRAAGANVLTF
j_call: TRBJ2-4; d_call: .; v_call: TRBV12-3/TRBV12-4; cdr3_aa: CASSLAFRLTKNIQYF
j_call: TRBJ2-3; d_call: .; v_call: TRBV6-5; cdr3_aa: CASRYRGLYSSTDTQYF
j_call: TRBJ2-5; d_call: .; v_call: TRBV9; cdr3_aa: CASSVKVREETQYF
j_call: TRBJ2-2; d_call: .; v_call: TRBV4-2; cdr3_aa: CASSSLAGTNTGELFF
j_call: TRBJ2-5; d_call: .; v_call: TRBV5-6; cdr3_aa: CASSKDRRETQYF
j_call: TRBJ2-7; d_call: TRBD2; v_call: TRBV20-1; cdr3_aa: CSAIRTSGNTEQYF
j_call: TRBJ2-2; d_call: .; v_call: TRBV12-5; cdr3_aa: CASGDPTDMGESGELFF
j_call: TRBJ2-1; d_call: TRBD2; v_call: TRBV6-2/TRBV6-3; cdr3_aa: CASSYPSSGRADEQFF
j_call: TRBJ1-1; d_call: TRBD1; v_call: TRBV7-2; cdr3_aa: CASSLEGGRTEAFF
j_call: TRBJ2-3; d_call: TRBD2; v_call: TRBV20-1; cdr3_aa: CSASAGGGPVPTDTQYF
j_call: TRBJ2-1; d_call: .; v_call: TRBV2; cdr3_aa: CASKLGLVDYNEQFF
j_call: TRBJ2-3; d_call: TRBD2; v_call: TRBV2; cdr3_aa: CACSLGWDGLASTDTQYF
j_call: TRBJ2-3; d_call: .; v_call: TRBV9; cdr3_aa: CASGSVAQDTQYF
j_call: TRBJ1-5; d_call: TRBD1; v_call: TRBV28; cdr3_aa: CASRKSGQGDQPQHF
j_call: TRBJ2-2; d_call: .; v_call: TRBV12-3/TRBV12-4; cdr3_aa: CASRRAAGELFF